Described below is a single T cell receptor beta chain sequence and its context. The antigen is undetermined. It was through 5'RACE template switching that TCR cDNA was made, with a universal primer site and UMIs added. TCRdb re-analysed the 5' RACE reads in MiXCR, keeping a single row per CDR3 protein. The sample records around 340,000 distinct CDR3 sequences, over 8% being singletons. These data are taken from a study of T cells after yellow fever vaccination. The germline V gene encodes CDR1 SGHTA and CDR2 FQGNSA. Deletions cut 11 bases from V and 4 bases from J, with 12 bases between. The CDR3 covers 12 residues. The study's findings and limits: Clonotypes found in both CD4 and CD8 compartments made up a small share. The study noted that FACS-sorted repertoires could contain abundant clonotypes contaminating from the bulk population. A weaker but faster secondary response was observed, peaking on day 5 versus 15.

Sequencing used PBMCs, obtained on the day of the first yellow fever vaccination. The source is a man aged 18 to 29 who received the YFV17D yellow fever vaccine. This rearrangement joins TRBV7-2 to TRBJ2-1; D gene uncertain. DNA of the CDR3: TGTGCCGTCAGAGTTTCTTACAATGAGCAGTTCTTC. Translation: CAVRVSYNEQFF.